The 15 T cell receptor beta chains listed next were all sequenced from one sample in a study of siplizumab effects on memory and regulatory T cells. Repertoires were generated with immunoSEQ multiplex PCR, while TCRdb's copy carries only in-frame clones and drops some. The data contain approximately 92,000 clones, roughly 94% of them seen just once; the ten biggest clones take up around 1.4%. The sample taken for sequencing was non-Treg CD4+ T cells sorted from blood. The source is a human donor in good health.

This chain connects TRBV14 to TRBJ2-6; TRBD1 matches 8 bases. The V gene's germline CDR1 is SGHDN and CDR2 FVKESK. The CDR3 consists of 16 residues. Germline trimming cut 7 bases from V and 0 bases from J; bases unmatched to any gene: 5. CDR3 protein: CASTTGGYSGANVLTF. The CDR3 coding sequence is TGTGCCAGCACAACAGGGGGGTACTCTGGGGCCAACGTCCTGACTTTC.

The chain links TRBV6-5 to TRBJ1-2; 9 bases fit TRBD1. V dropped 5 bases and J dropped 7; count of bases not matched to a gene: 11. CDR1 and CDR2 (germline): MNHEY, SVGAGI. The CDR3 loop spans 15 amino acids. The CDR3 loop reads CASSATGGLRGGYTF. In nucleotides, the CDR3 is TGTGCCAGCAGTGCAACAGGGGGCCTAAGGGGTGGCTACACCTTC.

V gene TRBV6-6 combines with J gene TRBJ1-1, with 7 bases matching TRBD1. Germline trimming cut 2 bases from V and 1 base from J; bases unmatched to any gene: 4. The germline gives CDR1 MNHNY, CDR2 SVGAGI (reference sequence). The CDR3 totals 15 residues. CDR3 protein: CASSYPGQRNTEAFF. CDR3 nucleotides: TGTGCCAGCAGTTACCCGGGACAGCGGAACACTGAAGCTTTCTTT.

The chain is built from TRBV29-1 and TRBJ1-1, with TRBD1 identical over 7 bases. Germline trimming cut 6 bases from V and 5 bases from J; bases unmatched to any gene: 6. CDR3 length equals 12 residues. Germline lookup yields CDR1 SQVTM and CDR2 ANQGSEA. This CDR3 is CSVPGGRTEAFF. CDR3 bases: TGCAGCGTCCCAGGGGGTAGGACTGAAGCTTTCTTT.

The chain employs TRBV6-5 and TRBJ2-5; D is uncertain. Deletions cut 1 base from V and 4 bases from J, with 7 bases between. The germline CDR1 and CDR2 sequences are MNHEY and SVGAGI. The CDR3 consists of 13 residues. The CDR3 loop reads CASSYWAGETQYF. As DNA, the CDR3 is TGTGCCAGCAGTTACTGGGCAGGAGAGACCCAGTACTTC.

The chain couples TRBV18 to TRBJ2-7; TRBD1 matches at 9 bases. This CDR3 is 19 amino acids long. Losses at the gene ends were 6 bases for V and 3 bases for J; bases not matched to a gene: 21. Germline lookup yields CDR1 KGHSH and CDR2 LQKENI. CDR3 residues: CASSTTTPTPGQGGYEQYF. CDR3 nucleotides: TGTGCCAGCTCTACCACTACTCCGACTCCGGGACAGGGAGGCTACGAGCAGTACTTC.

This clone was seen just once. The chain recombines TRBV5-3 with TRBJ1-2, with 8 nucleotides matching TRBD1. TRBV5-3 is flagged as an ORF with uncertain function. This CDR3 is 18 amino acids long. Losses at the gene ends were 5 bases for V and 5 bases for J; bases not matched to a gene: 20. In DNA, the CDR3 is TGTGCCAGAAGTGGGGACGAGGACAGGGAAGTATCGAAATATGGCTACACCTTC. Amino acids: CARSGDEDREVSKYGYTF.

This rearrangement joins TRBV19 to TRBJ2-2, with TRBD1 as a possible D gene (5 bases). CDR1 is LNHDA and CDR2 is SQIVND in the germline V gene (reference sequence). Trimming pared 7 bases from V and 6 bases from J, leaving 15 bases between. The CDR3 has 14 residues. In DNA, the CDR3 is TGTGCCAGTACTAACAGGATATTGTCCGGGGAGCTGTTTTTT. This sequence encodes CASTNRILSGELFF.

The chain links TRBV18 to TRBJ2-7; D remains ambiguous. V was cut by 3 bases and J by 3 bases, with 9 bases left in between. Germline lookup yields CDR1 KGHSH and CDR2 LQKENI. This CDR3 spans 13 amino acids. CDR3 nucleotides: TGTGCCAGCTCACCCTTCCCGATCTACGAGCAGTACTTC. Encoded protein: CASSPFPIYEQYF.

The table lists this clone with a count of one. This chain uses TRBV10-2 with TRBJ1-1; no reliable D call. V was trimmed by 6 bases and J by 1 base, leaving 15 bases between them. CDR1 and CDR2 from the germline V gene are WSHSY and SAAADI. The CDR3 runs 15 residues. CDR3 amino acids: CASRERVLTNTEAFF. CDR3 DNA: TGCGCCAGCAGGGAGAGGGTTTTAACGAACACTGAAGCTTTCTTT.

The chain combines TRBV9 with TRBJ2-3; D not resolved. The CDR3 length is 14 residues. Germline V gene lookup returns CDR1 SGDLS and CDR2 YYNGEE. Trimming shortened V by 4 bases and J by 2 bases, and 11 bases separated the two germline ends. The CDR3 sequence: CASSLAITTDTQYF. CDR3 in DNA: TGTGCCAGCAGCCTCGCGATCACCACAGATACGCAGTATTTT.

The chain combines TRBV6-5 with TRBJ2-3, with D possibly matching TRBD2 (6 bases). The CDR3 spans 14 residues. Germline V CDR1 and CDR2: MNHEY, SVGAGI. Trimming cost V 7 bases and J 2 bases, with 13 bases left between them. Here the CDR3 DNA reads TGTGCCAGCAATTTGCGGGACCCCACAGATACGCAGTATTTT. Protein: CASNLRDPTDTQYF.

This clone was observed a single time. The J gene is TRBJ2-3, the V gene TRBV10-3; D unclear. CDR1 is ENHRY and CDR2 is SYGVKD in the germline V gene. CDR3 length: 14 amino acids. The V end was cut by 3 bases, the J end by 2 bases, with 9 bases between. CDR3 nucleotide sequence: TGTGCCATCAGTGACGGTCCAATCACAGATACGCAGTATTTT. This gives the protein CAISDGPITDTQYF.

The CDR3 DNA follows: TGTGCCAGCAGTCCTGATGGTTATGAGCAGTTCTTC. Translation: CASSPDGYEQFF. The V gene is TRBV28, the J gene TRBJ2-1; D remains unclear. Trimming stripped 5 bases from V and 8 bases from J, with 10 bases between. The CDR3 consists of 12 residues. The germline V gene has CDR1 MDHEN and CDR2 SYDVKM.

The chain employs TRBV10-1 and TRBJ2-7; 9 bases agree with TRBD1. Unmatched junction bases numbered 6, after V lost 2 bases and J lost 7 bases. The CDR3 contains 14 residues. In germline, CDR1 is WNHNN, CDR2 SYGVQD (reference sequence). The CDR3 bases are TGCGCCAGCAGTGAGGACAGGGGGGTAACGGAGCAGTACTTC. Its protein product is CASSEDRGVTEQYF.